These T cell receptor beta chains were read from a single sample in a study of T-cell memory formation after mild COVID-19. TCRdb re-called the 5' RACE reads through MiXCR, storing one row per CDR3 protein. This repertoire shows more than 300,000 distinct CDR3 sequences, 20% to 25% found once; its top ten account for roughly a fifth. The sequenced sample was PBMCs or a T cell subset sorted from them (not recorded which). The receptors shown here come from a man younger than 35 who had mild COVID-19 (a few samples of this study predate the infection). Cell type and time point are not known. CDR3s include the opening cysteine and the closing phenylalanine or tryptophan. The order of the fields is J gene, clone size, V gene, D gene, CDR3 protein, CDR3 DNA. D genes are given only for firm matches. Only part of the rows carry a size: once, few, many, or a class if the clone is expanded.

TRBJ1-5 NA TRBV28 NA CASSLFQGQPQHF TGTGCCAGCAGTTTATTTCAGGGCCAGCCCCAGCATTTT
TRBJ1-5 NA TRBV6-5 NA CASSYHPDRDNYQPQHF TGTGCCAGCAGTTACCATCCGGACCGGGACAATTATCAGCCCCAGCATTTT
TRBJ2-3 many TRBV3-1 NA CASSQVLTDTQYF TGTGCCAGCAGCCAAGTACTCACAGATACGCAGTATTTT
TRBJ1-1 NA TRBV7-2 NA CASSLQSAGNTEAFF TGTGCCAGCAGCTTACAGTCGGCAGGGAACACTGAAGCTTTCTTT
TRBJ2-1 few TRBV20-1 TRBD1 CSGTGGRGNEQFF TGCAGTGGGACAGGGGGCAGGGGCAATGAGCAGTTCTTC
TRBJ1-1 NA TRBV7-9 NA CASSLAVGVNTEAFF TGTGCCAGCAGCTTAGCGGTAGGGGTAAACACTGAAGCTTTCTTT
TRBJ1-2 NA TRBV9 NA CASSGLTDSNYGYTF TGTGCCAGCAGCGGCCTGACGGACAGTAACTATGGCTACACCTTC
TRBJ1-6 NA TRBV28 TRBD1 CASRFSDRDNSPLHF TGTGCCAGCAGGTTCTCGGACAGGGATAATTCACCCCTCCACTTT
TRBJ1-2 few TRBV18 NA CASSRTESSYGYTF TGTGCCAGCTCTCGCACGGAATCGTCATATGGCTACACCTTC
TRBJ2-1 NA TRBV4-3 TRBD2 CASSQGSGGAAEQFF TGCGCCAGCAGCCAAGGTAGCGGGGGGGCGGCTGAGCAGTTCTTC
TRBJ1-4 NA TRBV5-1 NA CASSPSSGENEKLFF TGCGCCAGCAGCCCAAGTTCGGGGGAGAATGAAAAACTGTTTTTT
TRBJ2-5 once TRBV5-1 NA CASSLFQGYGETQYF TGCGCCAGCAGCTTGTTTCAGGGTTACGGGGAGACCCAGTACTTC
TRBJ1-5 NA TRBV4-1 NA CASSSGNNNQPQHF TGCGCCAGCAGCTCCGGGAACAACAATCAGCCCCAGCATTTT
TRBJ2-5 NA TRBV5-1 TRBD1 CASSSGTASPETQYF TGCGCCAGCAGCTCCGGGACAGCGAGCCCAGAGACCCAGTACTTC
TRBJ2-2 few TRBV20-1 TRBD2 CSATSGDFTGELFF TGCAGTGCTACTAGCGGGGATTTCACCGGGGAGCTGTTTTTT
TRBJ2-1 few TRBV12-3/TRBV12-4 TRBD2 CASSLLAGAKNEQFF TGTGCCAGCAGTTTACTAGCGGGGGCGAAAAATGAGCAGTTCTTC
TRBJ2-1 NA TRBV7-7 NA CASSQDEGHEQFF TGTGCCAGCAGCCAGGACGAGGGGCATGAGCAGTTCTTC
TRBJ2-4 NA TRBV20-1 NA CSARVGRRIPNIQYF TGCAGTGCTAGGGTGGGGCGCCGGATTCCAAACATTCAGTACTTC
TRBJ2-3 few TRBV3-1 TRBD2 CASSLGPGGTDTQYF TGTGCCAGCAGCCTGGGGCCCGGGGGGACAGATACGCAGTATTTT
TRBJ2-3 few TRBV5-1 NA CASSLGPLSTDTQYF TGCGCCAGCAGCTTGGGGCCCCTGAGCACAGATACGCAGTATTTT
TRBJ2-5 few TRBV4-1 NA CASSQGGGEETQYF TGCGCCAGCAGCCAAGGGGGCGGGGAAGAGACCCAGTACTTC
TRBJ2-5 NA TRBV4-1 NA CASSQLRELETQYF TGCGCCAGCAGCCAGCTCCGGGAGCTAGAGACCCAGTACTTC
TRBJ2-4 NA TRBV7-2 NA CASSLGGWRTKNIQYF TGTGCCAGCAGCTTAGGGGGGTGGAGGACCAAAAACATTCAGTACTTC
TRBJ1-4 NA TRBV15 NA CATSRSGITNEKLFF TGTGCCACCAGCAGATCGGGAATTACTAATGAAAAACTGTTTTTT
TRBJ1-4 NA TRBV12-3/TRBV12-4 TRBD1 CASSSRRGHEEKLFF TGTGCCAGCAGTTCCCGGAGGGGGCACGAGGAAAAACTGTTTTTT
TRBJ2-5 NA TRBV12-3/TRBV12-4 NA CASSFPGTETQYF TGTGCCAGCAGTTTCCCGGGGACGGAGACCCAGTACTTC
TRBJ2-5 few TRBV4-1 NA CASSQPLVPQETQYF TGCGCCAGCAGCCAACCTCTTGTACCCCAAGAGACCCAGTACTTC
TRBJ2-3 few TRBV11-2 NA CASSSVRGTTDTQYF TGTGCCAGCAGCTCCGTGAGGGGTACGACAGATACGCAGTATTTT
TRBJ2-1 few TRBV7-2 TRBD2 CASSRDYSDEQFF TGTGCCAGCAGCCGGGACTATTCCGATGAGCAGTTCTTC
TRBJ1-5 few TRBV18 TRBD1 CASSPPGQYNQPQHF TGTGCCAGCTCACCCCCGGGACAGTACAATCAGCCCCAGCATTTT
TRBJ2-1 NA TRBV5-5 NA CASSLALNPHFF TGTGCCAGCAGCTTGGCTCTGAATCCGCATTTCTTC
TRBJ1-2 few TRBV11-2 TRBD1 CASNPTAAGGYGYTF TGTGCCAGCAACCCCACGGCGGCAGGGGGCTATGGCTACACCTTC
TRBJ2-3 few TRBV4-1 TRBD2 CASSQDTAGRGRGTDTQYF TGCGCCAGCAGCCAAGATACGGCGGGGAGGGGAAGGGGCACAGATACGCAGTATTTT